Given below is one T cell receptor (beta chain) in context. Its antigen is still unknown. The source of the sample is a study of T-cell reconstitution after alpha-beta-depleted transplantation in children. Preparation of the TCRbeta library was carried out with unique molecular identifiers. Each CDR3 protein is one row after TCRdb ran MiXCR on the PCR reads. Of 500,000 or so distinct CDR3 sequences in the sample, around 10% were seen once. Study conclusions and caveats: Expanded graft clones, several hundred of them, were reportedly the source of alpha-beta T cells about two months after transplant. A year post-transplant, T-cell counts and diversity derived mostly from newly produced T cells.

The V end lost 2 bases, the J end lost 5 bases, and 12 bases lay between the germline ends. Germline values: CDR1 WSHSY, CDR2 SAAADI. CDR3 size: 14 residues. J is TRBJ1-1 and V is TRBV10-2; no firm D call. The receptor's source is a female patient aged 2-9 years who had a stem cell transplant for aplastic anemia, so the T cells may come from the graft donor. The sample in question was PBMCs, mostly from graft donor cells, obtained 180 days after TCRalphabeta/CD19-depleted stem cell transplant. For the CDR3, the DNA is TGCGCCAGCAGTGAGACGAAGGGTGGTACTGAAGCTTTCTTT. Amino acids: CASSETKGGTEAFF.